The 5 T cell receptor beta chains below were found in one sample sequenced in a study of cytomegalovirus exposure and HLA in healthy donors. Primers for the PCR totalled 60 Vbeta and 13 Jbeta. The table came from immunoSEQ multiplex PCR; TCRdb's copy has only in-frame clones and leaves some out. Seen in this sample are around 44,000 clones; the ten most common clones hold 5.5% to 6.5%. Sequencing was performed on PBMCs. The source of these receptors is a male donor in good health and CMV-seropositive.

This chain uses TRBV7-8 with TRBJ1-5; weak D call: TRBD1 (5 bases). The CDR3 spans 13 residues. Trimming took 8 bases from V and 0 from J, leaving 8 bases between them. Per germline, CDR1 SGHVS and CDR2 FQNEAQ. CDR3 sequence: CASGQGSNQPQHF. The CDR3 DNA is TGTGCCAGCGGCCAGGGTAGCAATCAGCCCCAGCATTTT.

This chain uses TRBV4-1 with TRBJ1-6; D gene unclear. Per germline, CDR1 MGHRA and CDR2 YSYEKL. The V end lost 4 bases, the J end lost 1 base, and 5 bases lay between the germline ends. The CDR3 consists of 14 residues. The DNA of the CDR3 is TGCGCCAGCAGCCCGGAGTCCTATAATTCACCCCTCCACTTT. This encodes CASSPESYNSPLHF.

This chain links TRBV4-1 with TRBJ2-3; unclear D gene. CDR1 and CDR2 from the germline V gene are MGHRA and YSYEKL. The CDR3 consists of 13 residues. V was trimmed by 0 bases and J by 6 bases, leaving 7 bases between them. The chain's CDR3 is CASSQDAADTQYF. In DNA form, the CDR3 reads TGCGCCAGCAGCCAAGACGCGGCTGATACGCAGTATTTT.

The chain joins TRBV9 to TRBJ2-5, with D possibly TRBD1 on 5 matching bases. Trimming pared 0 bases from V and 5 bases from J, leaving 8 bases between. The CDR3 runs to 13 residues. From germline, CDR1 is SGDLS and CDR2 YYNGEE. The CDR3 is CASSVGQGETQYF. CDR3 DNA sequence: TGTGCCAGCAGCGTAGGCCAGGGTGAGACCCAGTACTTC.

The genes are TRBV10-3 and TRBJ1-1; D uncertain. V was trimmed by 0 bases and J by 4 bases, leaving 9 bases between them. The CDR3 contains 14 residues. Germline V gives CDR1 ENHRY, CDR2 SYGVKD. The CDR3 DNA is TGTGCCATCAGTGAGTCGGGAGGGAGCACTGAAGCTTTCTTT. Protein product: CAISESGGSTEAFF.